These 6 T cell receptor beta chains were sequenced from one sample in a study of blood T cell repertoires in COVID-19. The data were produced by immunoSEQ multiplex PCR, yet TCRdb's version contains in-frame clones alone and is incomplete. Of approximately 150,000 clones listed, 88% are singletons. Source material: peripheral blood. Every receptor here comes from a man in his sixties or seventies with acute or convalescent COVID-19.

CDR3 in DNA: TGTGCCAGCAGTTACTCGCCTAGTTCCGAGCAGTACTTC. Residues: CASSYSPSSEQYF. This rearrangement joins TRBV6-5 to TRBJ2-7; no clear D. The CDR3 has 13 amino acids. Trimming shortened V by 0 bases and J by 6 bases, and 9 bases separated the two germline ends. CDR1 is MNHEY and CDR2 is SVGAGI in the germline V gene.

This chain uses TRBV5-1 with TRBJ2-7, with 10 nucleotides matching TRBD1. V lost 5 bases, J lost 5 bases, and 7 bases stayed unmatched. Germline V CDR1 and CDR2: SGHRS, YFSETQ. This CDR3 region has 14 residues. The CDR3, as DNA: TGCGCCAGCAGTCCGGGACAGGGGTTCCACGAGCAGTACTTC. Its translation is CASSPGQGFHEQYF.

DNA for the CDR3: TGTGCCAGCAGCTTGCGAGGGACAGGGGTATATAATTCACCCCTCCACTTT. It specifies CASSLRGTGVYNSPLHF. The gene calls are TRBV6-2 or TRBV6-3 and TRBJ1-6; 10 nucleotides match TRBD1. V was clipped by 6 bases and J by 4 bases; unmatched bases: 9. The CDR3 is made up of 17 amino acids. Germline values: CDR1 MNHEY, CDR2 SVGEGT.

The chain links TRBV2 to TRBJ1-1; TRBD1 is a possible D gene (6 bases). V lost 5 bases and J lost 6, with 13 bases in between. The V gene's germline CDR1 is SNHLY and CDR2 FYNNEI. CDR3 size: 13 residues. DNA of the CDR3: TGTGCCAGCAGTCAGGGGATGAGGGCTGAAGCTTTCTTT. It is translated as CASSQGMRAEAFF.

V gene TRBV3-1 (or the pseudogene TRBV3-2) combines with J gene TRBJ1-5; tentatively, D is TRBD1 (6 bases). The length of the CDR3 is 15 residues. V was pared by 0 bases and J by 9 bases, with 15 bases between. Germline V gene sequence: CDR1 LGHDT, CDR2 YNNKEL (reference sequence). The CDR3 spells CASSQDPTGSTPQHF. DNA of the CDR3: TGTGCCAGCAGCCAAGATCCGACAGGAAGTACGCCCCAGCATTTT.

V gene TRBV5-1 combines with J gene TRBJ2-7, with a weak D call TRBD2 (6 bases). The V gene's germline CDR1 is SGHRS and CDR2 YFSETQ. The CDR3 loop spans 14 amino acids. V shed 0 bases and J shed 3 bases, with 10 bases lying between them. Written as DNA, the CDR3 is TGCGCCAGCAGCTTGGCTGTGGGGGGCTACGAGCAGTACTTC. Encoded protein: CASSLAVGGYEQYF.